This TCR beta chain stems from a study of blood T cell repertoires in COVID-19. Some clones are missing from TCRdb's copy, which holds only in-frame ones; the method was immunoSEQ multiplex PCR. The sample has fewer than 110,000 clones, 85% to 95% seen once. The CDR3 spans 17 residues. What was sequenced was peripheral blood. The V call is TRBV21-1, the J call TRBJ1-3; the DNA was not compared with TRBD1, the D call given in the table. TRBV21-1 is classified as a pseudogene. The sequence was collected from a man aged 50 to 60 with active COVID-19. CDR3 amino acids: CASSVRQGPIGGNTIYF. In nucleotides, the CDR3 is TGTGCCAGCAGCGTAAGACAGGGGCCAATAGGTGGAAACACCATATATTTT.